This TCR beta chain was captured by sequencing in a study of regulatory T cells in long-lasting Graves disease. For the study at large: Persistent Graves' disease meant over 5 years of antithyroid drugs with positive TSH receptor antibodies. General observations from the study: TCR diversity in persistent Graves' patients was below that of newly diagnosed ones. Patients with persistent disease showed a bias toward TRBV28, TRBJ1-2 and TRBJ2-5.

The time point here: persistent/refractory GD, antithyroid drugs over 5 years with positive TRAb. Extracted PBMC RNA gave rise to the TCR library. Enrollment of patients was through an endocrinology department in Xi'an, China. Arm-PCR of CDR3 regions and iRepertoire HTBI primers were used to build TCR beta libraries. One entry per CDR3 protein results from TCRdb running MiXCR on the multiplex PCR reads. The sample holds over 300,000 distinct CDR3 sequences; around 19% are singletons and the top ten take less than 30%. The CDR3 is 13 amino acids. CDR1 and CDR2 (germline): DFQATT, SNEGSKA (reference sequence). The V end was cut by 0 bases, the J end by 8 bases, with 13 bases between. As regards this clonotype: Its cognate antigen is unknown.

This specimen was peripheral blood mononuclear cells (PBMCs), taken when the disease was refractory, from a patient treated with antithyroid drugs. The origin of this receptor is a female donor with Graves disease. V usage is TRBV20-1 and J usage is TRBJ1-1, with no clear D. CDR3 nucleotide sequence: TGCAGTGCTAGAGACCCTCGAGCAGGAGAAGCTTTCTTT. It yields the protein CSARDPRAGEAFF.